This entry lists 21 T cell receptor beta chains sequenced from one sample in a study of cytomegalovirus exposure and HLA in healthy donors (dated by TCRdb to 2016 to 2017). Receptors were amplified or captured by the immunoSEQ multiplex PCR assay. For the multiplex PCR, a mixture combining 60 forward primers for TCR Vbeta segments and 13 reverse primers for TCR Jbeta segments was used. TCRdb retrieved this table from immuneACCESS and kept in-frame rearrangements only. Not all clones are present; in checked studies, unresolved V genes account for under half, and no reason is known for the remainder. The sample data list 95,000 to 100,000 clones, and roughly 70% of these were observed just once. Roughly a tenth of the sample goes to the ten largest clones. Input material: PBMCs. These receptor sequences come from a man in his fifties or sixties in good health and CMV-seronegative.

The chain employs TRBV5-1 and TRBJ1-2, with TRBD1 matching 9 bases. The CDR3 runs to 14 residues. CDR1 SGHRS and CDR2 YFSETQ come from the germline V gene. The J segment lost 5 bases and the V segment lost 0 bases, leaving 2 bases of the junction unmatched. CDR3 DNA: TGCGCCAGCAGCTTGGGACAGGGGGGATATGGCTACACCTTC. It translates to CASSLGQGGYGYTF.

This chain joins TRBV28 and TRBJ2-3; 9 nucleotides agree with TRBD2. CDR3 length: 17 amino acids. J was trimmed by 2 bases and V by 7 bases; bases with no gene match: 13. Per the germline V gene, CDR1 is MDHEN and CDR2 is SYDVKM. The CDR3: CASTPPGGLATTDTQYF. CDR3 nucleotide sequence: TGTGCCAGCACCCCCCCCGGTGGACTAGCGACCACAGATACGCAGTATTTT.

The chain recombines TRBV11-2 with TRBJ2-3; weak D call: TRBD2 (5 bases). V was trimmed by 4 bases and J by 3 bases, leaving 8 bases between them. The CDR3 is made up of 13 amino acids. The germline gives CDR1 SGHAT, CDR2 FQNNGV. In DNA, the CDR3 is TGTGCCAGCAGCTCTACTAGAACAGATACGCAGTATTTT. This codes for CASSSTRTDTQYF. The entire variable domain, with the rest obtained from reference TRBV11-2 and TRBJ2-3, is as follows: EAGVAQSPRYKIIEKRQSVAFWCNPISGHATLYWYQQILGQGPKLLIQFQNNGVVDDSQLPKDRFSAERLKGVDSTLKIQPAKLEDSAVYLCASSSTRTDTQYFGPGTRLTVL.

This clone was seen a handful of times. The gene calls are TRBV30 and TRBJ2-5; TRBD1 aligns across 8 bases. CDR1 is GTSNPN, CDR2 SVGIG, per germline (reference sequence). The CDR3 consists of 12 residues. V was pared by 6 bases and J by 4 bases, with 4 bases of the junction left unmatched. The CDR3: CACGQGRETQYF. The CDR3 nucleotides are TGTGCCTGCGGACAGGGACGAGAGACCCAGTACTTC.

The V gene is TRBV27, the J gene TRBJ1-5; a possible D gene is TRBD1 (5 bases). The germline gives CDR1 MNHEY, CDR2 SMNVEV (reference sequence). The CDR3 covers 16 residues. V dropped 6 bases and J dropped 0 bases, with 15 bases sitting between them. The DNA of the CDR3 is TGTGCCAGCAGCCCATTGGGGCTCCTTAGCAATCAGCCCCAGCATTTT. It specifies CASSPLGLLSNQPQHF.

V gene TRBV11-2 combines with J gene TRBJ2-3, with TRBD1 matching 7 bases. Per the germline V gene, CDR1 is SGHAT and CDR2 is FQNNGV. The CDR3 is 15 amino acids. J gave up 3 bases and V 1 base, and 4 bases lay outside the gene matches. The CDR3: CASSLGQGLTDTQYF. CDR3 in DNA: TGTGCCAGCAGCTTAGGACAGGGCTTAACAGATACGCAGTATTTT.

The chain is built from TRBV27 and TRBJ2-7; TRBD2 matches at 8 bases. The CDR3 is made up of 15 amino acids. Trimming took 8 bases from V and 0 from J; bases not matched to a gene: 9. CDR1 MNHEY and CDR2 SMNVEV come from the germline V gene (reference sequence). The CDR3 bases are TGTGCCAGCCGTCAAGCGGGAGCGAGCTCCTACGAGCAGTACTTC. Its translation is CASRQAGASSYEQYF.

The chain employs TRBV5-1 and TRBJ2-2; the D gene is possibly TRBD1 (6 bases). This CDR3 has 14 residues. Germline V gene data show CDR1 as SGHRS and CDR2 as YFSETQ. V was shortened by 5 bases and J by 5 bases, with 13 bases between the two germline ends. The CDR3 DNA is TGCGCCAGCAGACTCCTGGGGGCTACCGGGGAGCTGTTTTTT. Translating gives CASRLLGATGELFF.

The chain combines TRBV11-2 with TRBJ2-2, with 10 bases fitting TRBD1. CDR1 and CDR2 from the germline V gene are SGHAT and FQNNGV. V trimming: 8 bases; J trimming: 6 bases; junction bases outside the gene matches: 3. CDR3 length: 13 residues. The CDR3 is CASADRGAGELFF. The CDR3 DNA reads as TGTGCCAGCGCGGACAGGGGGGCCGGGGAGCTGTTTTTT. Full variable domain (outside the CDR3, taken from reference TRBV11-2 and TRBJ2-2): EAGVAQSPRYKIIEKRQSVAFWCNPISGHATLYWYQQILGQGPKLLIQFQNNGVVDDSQLPKDRFSAERLKGVDSTLKIQPAKLEDSAVYLCASADRGAGELFFGEGSRLTVL.

V gene TRBV7-2 combines with J gene TRBJ2-1; 8 bases agree with TRBD2. The CDR3 contains 15 residues. Trimming took 1 base from V and 4 from J; bases not matched to a gene: 3. Germline V gives CDR1 SGHTA, CDR2 FQGNSA. The CDR3 loop reads CASSLVAGGYNEQFF. CDR3 in DNA: TGTGCCAGCAGCTTAGTTGCGGGGGGTTACAATGAGCAGTTCTTC.

The V and J genes are TRBV18 and TRBJ1-2; D gene uncertain. V was pared by 3 bases and J by 5 bases, with 10 bases between. CDR3 length: 13 amino acids. Germline V lookup: CDR1 KGHSH, CDR2 LQKENI. DNA of the CDR3: TGTGCCAGCTCACCGAAGGAGACTTATGGCTACACCTTC. Translated, it gives CASSPKETYGYTF.

The gene calls are TRBV7-8 and TRBJ1-6; D call uncertain. CDR1 and CDR2 (germline): SGHVS, FQNEAQ. Trimming took off 4 bases at V and 3 bases at J, with 13 bases between the two ends. The CDR3 extends over 16 amino acids. CDR3 loop: CASSSAGKGYNSPLHF. CDR3 coding DNA: TGTGCCAGCAGCTCCGCGGGGAAGGGCTATAATTCACCCCTCCACTTT.

This clone was observed a handful of times. The rearrangement links TRBV19 to TRBJ1-5, with D possibly being TRBD1 (6 bases). The ends were cut back, 7 bases at V and 7 bases at J, with 14 bases in the middle. This CDR3 comprises 13 residues. The V gene's germline CDR1 is LNHDA and CDR2 SQIVND (reference sequence). The CDR3 bases are TGTGCCAGTAAGGAACAGGGAGAACAGCCCCAGCATTTT. This codes for CASKEQGEQPQHF.

This chain connects TRBV10-3 to TRBJ1-5, with a weak D call TRBD1 (5 bases). The germline V and J ends were trimmed by 2 bases and 5 bases, with 10 bases remaining between them. The CDR3 extends over 14 amino acids. CDR1 and CDR2 (germline): ENHRY, SYGVKD. In nucleotides, the CDR3 is TGTGCCATCAGTGAGAGCGGAGGGGATCAGCCCCAGCATTTT. Amino acid sequence: CAISESGGDQPQHF.

This chain uses TRBV28 with TRBJ1-1; no firm D call. The length of the CDR3 is 15 residues. Germline V lookup: CDR1 MDHEN, CDR2 SYDVKM. Deletions cut 4 bases from V and 5 bases from J, with 17 bases between. In DNA form, the CDR3 reads TGTGCCAGCAGTTCCCTTCTTGCCATGAGGACTGAAGCTTTCTTT. It yields the protein CASSSLLAMRTEAFF.

This chain joins TRBV19 and TRBJ2-2; D is undetermined. V lost 5 bases to trimming and J lost 0 bases, with 10 bases between them. Germline CDR1 LNHDA, CDR2 SQIVND (reference sequence). This CDR3 has 15 residues. The CDR3 region is CASSLQISNTGELFF. CDR3 sequence (DNA): TGTGCCAGTAGTTTACAGATCTCGAACACCGGGGAGCTGTTTTTT.

The CDR3 nucleotides are TGCGCCAGCAGCTTGACGGGACAGGGAGGCAGTCAGCCCCAGCATTTT. Translating gives CASSLTGQGGSQPQHF. The genes are TRBV5-1 and TRBJ1-5; 9 positions match TRBD1. V gave up 1 base and J gave up 6 bases; unmatched junction bases: 8. Germline V gene sequence: CDR1 SGHRS, CDR2 YFSETQ. The CDR3 is 16 residues long.

The J gene is TRBJ2-7, the V gene TRBV5-4; TRBD2 matches at 11 bases. The CDR3 covers 15 residues. The J segment lost 1 base and the V segment lost 2 bases, leaving 2 bases of the junction unmatched. Germline assignment: CDR1 SGHNT and CDR2 YYREEE (reference sequence). The CDR3 DNA follows: TGTGCCAGCAGCTTTGCTAGCGGGGGGTCCTACGAGCAGTACTTC. This encodes CASSFASGGSYEQYF.

In regard to this clone: Germline and junction disagree at one end, which may indicate a read error. The chain links TRBV6-6 to TRBJ1-6, with D perhaps matching TRBD1 (5 bases). The length of the CDR3 is 12 residues. From germline, CDR1 is MNHNY and CDR2 SVGAGI (reference sequence). As DNA, the CDR3 is TGTGCCAGCAGTTACTCACGCAGGGATCAGGCCTTT. Translated: CASSYSRRDQAF.

The CDR3 reads CASSLAIDSREQYF. For the CDR3, the DNA is TGTGCCAGCAGCTTAGCAATCGACAGTCGGGAGCAGTACTTC. The chain carries TRBV7-7 and TRBJ2-7, with D possibly matching TRBD1 (5 bases). Germline assignment: CDR1 SSHAT and CDR2 FNYEAQ (reference sequence). The length of the CDR3 is 14 residues. Trimming left V 0 bases short and J 7 bases short, with 13 bases between.

This sequence joins TRBV5-8 and TRBJ1-2; TRBD1 matches at 10 bases. The CDR3 totals 14 residues. With 4 bases clipped from V and 4 bases from J, the junction kept 4 bases outside the gene matches. Germline CDR1 reads SGHTS; CDR2 reads YDEGEE. DNA for the CDR3: TGTGCCAGCAGCAGACAGGGGGCTGGCTATGGCTACACCTTC. It codes for CASSRQGAGYGYTF.